These 28 T cell receptor beta chains were sequenced from one sample in a study of PD-1 blockade in mismatch repair-deficient tumors. TCRdb's table, derived via immunoSEQ multiplex PCR, lists solely in-frame clones and lacks some. The sample holds around 110,000 clones, around 80% seen once. Sequencing was performed on peripheral blood, taken more than 58 weeks after starting pembrolizumab. The receptors were sampled from an adult with mismatch repair-deficient cancer.

V is TRBV5-5 and J is TRBJ1-4; unclear D gene. CDR1 and CDR2 from the germline V gene are SGHKS and YYEKEE (reference sequence). This CDR3 has 13 amino acids. With 4 bases removed from V and 6 bases from J, the gap between germline ends came to 10 bases. The CDR3 coding sequence is TGTGCCAGCAGCGCCGACACAGATGAAAAACTGTTTTTT. Protein sequence: CASSADTDEKLFF.

This chain connects TRBV6-5 to TRBJ2-3; 11 bases line up with TRBD2. CDR1 is MNHEY, CDR2 SVGAGI, per germline. The CDR3 extends over 15 amino acids. J lost 2 bases, V lost 6 bases, and 4 bases had no gene match. CDR3 bases: TGTGCCAGCAGGACTAGCGGGATCGACACAGATACGCAGTATTTT. As protein: CASRTSGIDTDTQYF.

In this sample, this clone turned up a few times. In nucleotides, the CDR3 is TGTGCCAGCAGTCCATTGGCAGGGGTCTACGAGCAGTACTTC. It specifies CASSPLAGVYEQYF. The chain carries TRBV6-5 and TRBJ2-7; weak D call: TRBD1 (6 bases). The CDR3 covers 14 residues. V lost 5 bases and J lost 3, with 14 bases in between. Germline-derived CDR1 and CDR2 are MNHEY and SVGAGI.

The gene calls are TRBV19 and TRBJ2-1; 11 bases are a match to TRBD2. The CDR3 runs 19 residues. Germline V gene sequence: CDR1 LNHDA, CDR2 SQIVND (reference sequence). Unmatched junction bases numbered 17, after V lost 5 bases and J lost 5 bases. The CDR3 here is CASSPGTSGRGGAHNEQFF. The DNA for the CDR3 is TGTGCCAGTAGTCCCGGGACTAGCGGACGCGGAGGGGCCCACAATGAGCAGTTCTTC.

Here the CDR3 DNA reads TGTGCCAGCAGCACCCGGGACAGAAGCACTGAAGCTTTCTTT. Translation gives CASSTRDRSTEAFF. V usage is TRBV9 and J usage is TRBJ1-1; TRBD1 agrees at 7 bases. The junction had 7 bases not matched to a gene; V was cut back by 4 bases and J by 4 bases. Germline V lookup: CDR1 SGDLS, CDR2 YYNGEE. The CDR3 covers 14 residues.

The V call is TRBV19, the J call TRBJ2-3; 7 positions agree with TRBD2. The CDR3 consists of 15 residues. Germline V gene sequence: CDR1 LNHDA, CDR2 SQIVND (reference sequence). V lost 3 bases to trimming and J lost 3 bases; unmatched junction nucleotides: 6. This CDR3 is CASSISGLGTDTQYF. The CDR3 region has the DNA TGTGCCAGTAGTATCTCTGGACTAGGGACAGATACGCAGTATTTT.

The rearrangement joins TRBV4-2 to TRBJ2-7; TRBD2 aligns across 13 bases. Germline V CDR1 and CDR2: LGHNA, YNFKEQ. This CDR3 has 16 residues. V gave up 8 bases and J gave up 4 bases; unmatched junction bases: 11. The CDR3: CASGTFGTSGTYEQYF. CDR3 DNA sequence: TGTGCCAGCGGCACTTTTGGGACTAGCGGGACTTACGAGCAGTACTTC.

This chain links TRBV19 with TRBJ1-1; 7 nucleotides match TRBD1. The J segment lost 0 bases and the V segment lost 2 bases, leaving 3 bases of the junction unmatched. The V gene's germline CDR1 is LNHDA and CDR2 SQIVND (reference sequence). CDR3 length: 15 residues. The CDR3 spells CASSITGEVNTEAFF. The CDR3 bases are TGTGCCAGTAGTATAACAGGGGAGGTGAACACTGAAGCTTTCTTT.

CDR3 nucleotides: TGTGCCAGCAGCTTAGAAGGCGGGAGTAGCTGGTGGGACGAGCAGTACTTC. It yields the protein CASSLEGGSSWWDEQYF. The chain is built from TRBV11-3 and TRBJ2-7, with 7 positions matching TRBD2. V was pared by 0 bases and J by 5 bases, with 13 bases of the junction left unmatched. The CDR3 runs to 17 residues. Germline CDR1 reads SGHNT; CDR2 reads YENEEA.

The V and J genes are TRBV4-2 and TRBJ1-3, with D maybe TRBD1 (6 bases). V lost 0 bases and J 0 bases, leaving 9 bases between the germline ends. The CDR3 covers 16 residues. Germline loops: CDR1 LGHNA, CDR2 YNFKEQ. This CDR3 is CASSQEGASSGNTIYF. In DNA, the CDR3 is TGTGCCAGCAGCCAAGAGGGGGCAAGCTCTGGAAACACCATATATTTT.

The V and J genes are TRBV9 and TRBJ2-1; D ambiguous. Germline V gene lookup returns CDR1 SGDLS and CDR2 YYNGEE. The CDR3 extends over 17 amino acids. With 0 bases removed from V and 0 bases from J, the gap between germline ends came to 13 bases. CDR3 in amino acids: CASSVDPGLSSYNEQFF. The CDR3 coding sequence is TGTGCCAGCAGCGTAGATCCAGGTTTAAGCTCCTACAATGAGCAGTTCTTC.

The chain uses TRBV9 and TRBJ1-3; perhaps TRBD1 as D (5 bases). The CDR3 consists of 14 residues. Germline V gene sequence: CDR1 SGDLS, CDR2 YYNGEE. The V end lost 0 bases, the J end lost 8 bases, and 12 bases lay between the germline ends. The CDR3 bases are TGTGCCAGCAGCGTAGCCAGGGACGGGGACACCATATATTTT. Encoded protein: CASSVARDGDTIYF.

The chain uses TRBV6-6 and TRBJ2-2, with 9 bases identical to TRBD1. Germline trimming cut 7 bases from V and 6 bases from J; bases unmatched to any gene: 6. Germline CDR1 reads MNHNY; CDR2 reads SVGAGI (reference sequence). CDR3 length equals 14 residues. The CDR3 sequence: CASILDRGAGELFF. CDR3 in DNA: TGTGCCAGCATCCTCGACAGGGGGGCCGGGGAGCTGTTTTTT.

The CDR3 sequence: CASSPRQRNTEAFF. The CDR3 nucleotides read TGCGCCAGCAGCCCTAGACAGAGGAACACTGAAGCTTTCTTT. This chain joins TRBV10-1 and TRBJ1-1, with D perhaps TRBD1 (5 bases). The CDR3 sequence is 14 residues long. The germline CDR1 and CDR2 sequences are WNHNN and SYGVQD (reference sequence). V was shortened by 6 bases and J by 1 base, with 12 bases between the two germline ends.

The chain employs TRBV9 and TRBJ2-3; D unclear. The CDR3 is made up of 12 amino acids. The germline V and J ends were trimmed by 4 bases and 3 bases, with 6 bases remaining between them. Per the germline V gene, CDR1 is SGDLS and CDR2 is YYNGEE. CDR3 sequence reads: CASSPGTDTQYF. CDR3 sequence (DNA): TGTGCCAGCAGCCCGGGTACAGATACGCAGTATTTT.

The rearrangement links TRBV14 to TRBJ2-1; D not certain. Germline V gene lookup returns CDR1 SGHDN and CDR2 FVKESK. Trimming removed 1 base at V and 7 bases at J, with 5 bases between. The CDR3 is 12 amino acids. The CDR3 here is CASSQVPNEQFF. The CDR3 bases are TGTGCCAGCAGCCAAGTTCCGAATGAGCAGTTCTTC.

The J gene is TRBJ2-2, the V gene TRBV28; 10 bases agree with TRBD2. Germline CDR1 reads MDHEN; CDR2 reads SYDVKM. This CDR3 has 15 residues. V lost 6 bases to trimming and J lost 4 bases; unmatched junction nucleotides: 5. Here the CDR3 reads CASSLGLAVTGELFF. The CDR3 nucleotides are TGTGCCAGCAGCCTAGGACTAGCGGTCACCGGGGAGCTGTTTTTT.

This clone was counted at least ten times. The chain combines TRBV10-3 with TRBJ2-7; D possibly matches TRBD1 or TRBD2 (5 bases each). The CDR3 runs 15 residues. Germline V lookup: CDR1 ENHRY, CDR2 SYGVKD. Deletions cut 4 bases from V and 1 base from J, with 14 bases between. The CDR3 nucleotides read TGTGCCATCAGTGGGGGCTGGGGGTCATCCTACGAGCAGTACTTC. This sequence encodes CAISGGWGSSYEQYF.

This clone was observed once. The CDR3 reads CSVEDHSGQGIKETQYF. The CDR3 DNA reads as TGCAGCGTTGAAGATCACTCGGGACAGGGTATCAAAGAGACCCAGTACTTC. V is TRBV29-1 and J is TRBJ2-5, with 9 positions matching TRBD1. Germline values: CDR1 SQVTM, CDR2 ANQGSEA. This CDR3 is built from 17 residues. The V segment lost 0 bases and the J segment 3 bases; nucleotides outside the gene matches: 11.

This chain links TRBV7-9 with TRBJ2-1; TRBD2 aligns across 9 bases. Germline values: CDR1 SEHNR, CDR2 FQNEAQ (reference sequence). The CDR3 spans 14 residues. With V trimmed by 3 bases and J by 6 bases, 3 bases remained unmatched. The CDR3 loop is CASSFWRGGNEQFF. The CDR3 nucleotides read TGTGCCAGCAGCTTTTGGCGGGGGGGCAATGAGCAGTTCTTC.

The chain joins TRBV11-2 to TRBJ2-2, with 8 bases identical to TRBD1. CDR3 length equals 15 residues. CDR1 is SGHAT and CDR2 is FQNNGV in the germline V gene. V trimming: 2 bases; J trimming: 4 bases; junction bases outside the gene matches: 3. The CDR3 spells CASSLLQGGTGELFF. In DNA, the CDR3 is TGTGCCAGCAGCTTACTACAGGGGGGCACCGGGGAGCTGTTTTTT.

The chain couples TRBV10-3 to TRBJ2-3, with 14 bases lining up with TRBD2. The germline V gene has CDR1 ENHRY and CDR2 SYGVKD. V shed 8 bases and J 6 bases; nucleotides not matched to a gene: 10. The CDR3 runs to 16 residues. The CDR3 nucleotides are TGTGCCATCGCCCCGGCCGGGACTAGCGGGAGTGATACGCAGTATTTT. Amino acids: CAIAPAGTSGSDTQYF.

The gene calls are TRBV9 and TRBJ1-2; TRBD1 matches at 11 bases. V trimming: 3 bases; J trimming: 4 bases; junction bases outside the gene matches: 5. CDR1 and CDR2 (germline): SGDLS, YYNGEE. The CDR3 totals 15 residues. The CDR3 DNA is TGTGCCAGCAGCGGGACCGGGACAGGGGGCTATGGCTACACCTTC. Translating it yields CASSGTGTGGYGYTF.

The chain recombines TRBV27 with TRBJ2-6; tentatively, D is TRBD1 or TRBD2 (6 bases each). The CDR3 runs to 16 residues. Germline V gives CDR1 MNHEY, CDR2 SMNVEV (reference sequence). V lost 4 bases, J lost 0 bases, and 10 bases lay in between. CDR3 sequence: CASSSGGYSGANVLTF. The CDR3, as DNA: TGTGCCAGCAGTTCCGGGGGCTACTCTGGGGCCAACGTCCTGACTTTC.

The chain employs TRBV30 and TRBJ1-2; D is perhaps TRBD1 (5 bases). Deletions cut 0 bases from V and 7 bases from J, with 18 bases between. Per the germline V gene, CDR1 is GTSNPN and CDR2 is SVGIG (reference sequence). This CDR3 is built from 15 residues. The CDR3: CAWSVEGPALGGYTF. The CDR3 DNA sequence: TGTGCCTGGAGTGTGGAGGGACCAGCGCTGGGTGGCTACACCTTC.

The genes are TRBV7-9 and TRBJ1-2; possibly TRBD1 for D (6 bases). The CDR3 extends over 13 amino acids. Germline V gene data show CDR1 as SEHNR and CDR2 as FQNEAQ (reference sequence). The V and J ends lost 2 bases and 6 bases respectively, with 10 bases between them. CDR3 protein: CASSLNRGDGYTF. CDR3 nucleotides: TGTGCCAGCAGCTTAAATAGGGGGGATGGCTACACCTTC.

This rearrangement joins TRBV30 to TRBJ1-2; weak D call: TRBD1 (5 bases). The germline CDR1 and CDR2 sequences are GTSNPN and SVGIG (reference sequence). The CDR3 is 13 residues long. V lost 5 bases, J lost 3 bases, and 13 bases lay in between. CDR3 nucleotide sequence: TGTGCCTGGGGGGACCTCGGGGACTATGGCTACACCTTC. Its translation: CAWGDLGDYGYTF. The whole variable domain, filled in from reference TRBV30 and TRBJ1-2, reads SQTIHQWPATLVQPVGSPLSLECTVEGTSNPNLYWYRQAAGRGLQLLFYSVGIGQISSEVPQNLSASRPQDRQFILSSKKLLLSDSGFYLCAWGDLGDYGYTFGSGTRLTVV.

This clone was seen a few times. The gene calls are TRBV7-3 and TRBJ2-7, with D uncertain. The germline gives CDR1 SGHTA, CDR2 FQGTGA. The CDR3 covers 13 residues. V shed 3 bases and J shed 1 base, with 7 bases lying between them. Here the CDR3 reads CASSFHRSYEQYF. The CDR3 nucleotides read TGTGCCAGCAGCTTTCACCGGTCCTACGAGCAGTACTTC.